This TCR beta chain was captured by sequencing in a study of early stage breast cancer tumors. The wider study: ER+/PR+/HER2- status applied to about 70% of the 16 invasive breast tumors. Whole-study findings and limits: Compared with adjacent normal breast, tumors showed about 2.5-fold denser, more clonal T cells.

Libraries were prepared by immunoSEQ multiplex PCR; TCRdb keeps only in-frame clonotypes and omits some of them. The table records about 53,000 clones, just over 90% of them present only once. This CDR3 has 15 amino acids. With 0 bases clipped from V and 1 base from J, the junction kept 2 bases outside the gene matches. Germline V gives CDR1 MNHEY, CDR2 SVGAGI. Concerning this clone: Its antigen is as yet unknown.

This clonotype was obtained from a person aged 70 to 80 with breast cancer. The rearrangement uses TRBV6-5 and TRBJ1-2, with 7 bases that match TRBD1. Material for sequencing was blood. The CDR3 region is CASSYSRGVNYGYTF. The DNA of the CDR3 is TGTGCCAGCAGTTACTCCAGGGGGGTTAACTATGGCTACACCTTC.